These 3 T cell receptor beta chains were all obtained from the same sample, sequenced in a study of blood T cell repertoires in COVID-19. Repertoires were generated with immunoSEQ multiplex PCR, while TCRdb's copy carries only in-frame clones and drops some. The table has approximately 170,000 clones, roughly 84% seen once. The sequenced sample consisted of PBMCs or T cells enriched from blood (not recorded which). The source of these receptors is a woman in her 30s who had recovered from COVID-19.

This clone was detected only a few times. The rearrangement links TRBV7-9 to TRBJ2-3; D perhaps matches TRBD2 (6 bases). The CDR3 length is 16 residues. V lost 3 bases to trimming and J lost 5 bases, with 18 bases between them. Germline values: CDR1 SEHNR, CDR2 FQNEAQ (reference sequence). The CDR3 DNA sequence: TGTGCCAGCAGCTTGAAACCGGCGGGGAGGTTAGATACGCAGTATTTT. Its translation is CASSLKPAGRLDTQYF.

CDR3 protein: CASRVGQGYGYTF. In nucleotides, the CDR3 is TGTGCCAGCAGGGTCGGCCAGGGTTATGGCTACACCTTC. V usage is TRBV28 and J usage is TRBJ1-2; TRBD1 is a possible D gene (5 bases). The CDR3 consists of 13 residues. Trimming pared 6 bases from V and 5 bases from J, leaving 13 bases between. Germline V gives CDR1 MDHEN, CDR2 SYDVKM.

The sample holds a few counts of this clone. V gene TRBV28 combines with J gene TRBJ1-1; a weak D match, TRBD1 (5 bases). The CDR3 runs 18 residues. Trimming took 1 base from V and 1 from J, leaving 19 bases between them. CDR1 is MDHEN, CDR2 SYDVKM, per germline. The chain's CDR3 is CASSLLFGRGQGNTEAFF. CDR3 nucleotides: TGTGCCAGCAGTTTATTATTCGGTCGTGGGCAGGGGAACACTGAAGCTTTCTTT. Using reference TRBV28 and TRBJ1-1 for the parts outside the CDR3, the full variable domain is DVKVTQSSRYLVKRTGEKVFLECVQDMDHENMFWYRQDPGLGLRLIYFSYDVKMKEKGDIPEGYSVSREKKERFSLILESASTNQTSMYLCASSLLFGRGQGNTEAFFGQGTRLTVV.